This T cell receptor (beta chain) is from a study of cytomegalovirus exposure and HLA in healthy donors. Researchers ran the PCR with 60 Vbeta and 13 Jbeta primers. TCRdb's copy holds only in-frame clones and misses some; the assay was immunoSEQ multiplex PCR. The table has 100,000 or so clones, about three quarters seen once. Overall study results and limits: Differences between HLA loci emerged in a later analysis of TCR association rates, with DRB1 most and HLA-C fewest. An analysis was carried out later, and it reportedly showed fewer N-insertions in an Asian-associated ancestry cluster than the roughly 700-donor mean.

The germline V gene encodes CDR1 MGHRA and CDR2 YSYEKL. CDR3 length equals 16 residues. V lost 0 bases and J lost 2, with 11 bases in between. This clone was counted once. Its target is unknown. The chain has TRBV4-1 and TRBJ1-5, with D possibly being TRBD1 (5 bases). This clonotype originated in a male donor in good health and CMV-seronegative. Material: PBMCs. The CDR3 DNA follows: TGCGCCAGCAGCCAAGATCAGGGTGCGGGCAATCAGCCCCAGCATTTT. Protein product: CASSQDQGAGNQPQHF.